This T cell receptor beta chain is drawn from a study of OX40 agonist ivuxolimab in advanced cancers. In the study overall: An agonistic human IgG2 monoclonal antibody against OX40 (CD134) was given. Dosing consisted of intravenous ivuxolimab at 0.01 to 10 mg/kg every 2 weeks.

V lost 5 bases and J lost 6, with 8 bases in between. Germline values: CDR1 SGHTA, CDR2 FQGNSA. This CDR3 contains 12 residues. Study results and caveats: The study observed clonal expansion of CD4+ and CD8+ blood T cells by week 6 at 0.1 to 3.0 mg/kg.

Only in-frame clones appear in the TCRdb table, and some are missing; sequencing was by immunoSEQ multiplex PCR. This table has roughly 100,000 clones, 90% to 95% appearing once. This clone was seen a handful of times. No antigen is known for it. The material was CD4+ or CD8+ T cells sorted from blood, obtained in a trial of the OX40 agonist ivuxolimab. The chain recombines TRBV7-2 with TRBJ1-5, with D hard to call. The TCR originated in an adult with an advanced solid tumor such as melanoma, head and neck, liver or kidney cancer. CDR3 sequence reads: CASSHGGQPQHF. CDR3 nucleotides: TGTGCCAGCAGCCACGGTGGTCAGCCCCAGCATTTT.